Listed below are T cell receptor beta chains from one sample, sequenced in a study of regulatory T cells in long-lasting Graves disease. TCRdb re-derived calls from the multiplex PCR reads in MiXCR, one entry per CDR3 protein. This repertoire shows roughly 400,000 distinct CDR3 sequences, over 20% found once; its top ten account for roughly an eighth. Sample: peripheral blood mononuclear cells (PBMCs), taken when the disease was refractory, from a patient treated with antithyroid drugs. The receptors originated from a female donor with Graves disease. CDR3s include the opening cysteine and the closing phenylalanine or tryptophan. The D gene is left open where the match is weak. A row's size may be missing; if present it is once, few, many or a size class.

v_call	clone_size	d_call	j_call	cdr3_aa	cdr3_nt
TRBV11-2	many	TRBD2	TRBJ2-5	CASSLASGTAGTQYF	TGTGCCAGCAGCTTGGCTAGCGGGACCGCCGGGACCCAGTACTTC
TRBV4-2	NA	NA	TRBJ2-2	CASSQEPGQTGELFF	TGTGCCAGCAGCCAAGAGCCGGGCCAGACCGGGGAGCTGTTTTTT
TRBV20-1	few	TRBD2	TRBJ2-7	CSAIGTSVHEQYF	TGCAGTGCCATCGGGACTAGCGTCCACGAGCAGTACTTC
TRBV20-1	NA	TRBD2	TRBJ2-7	CSARDVQRGAYEQYF	TGCAGTGCTAGAGATGTACAGCGGGGCGCCTACGAGCAGTACTTC
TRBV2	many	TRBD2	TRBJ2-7	CASIGRGGYEQYF	TGTGCCAGCATAGGACGGGGGGGATACGAGCAGTACTTC
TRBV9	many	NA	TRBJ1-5	CASSVGGSSNQPQHF	TGTGCCAGCAGCGTAGGAGGTAGTAGCAATCAGCCCCAGCATTTT
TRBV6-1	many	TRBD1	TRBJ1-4	CASSDLDRGEKLFF	TGTGCCAGCAGTGACCTCGACAGGGGTGAAAAACTGTTTTTT
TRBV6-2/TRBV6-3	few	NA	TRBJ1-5	CASSPTRDGWPQHF	TGTGCCAGCAGTCCGACCCGGGACGGATGGCCCCAGCATTTT
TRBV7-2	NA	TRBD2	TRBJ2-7	CASSLSPRTSGYEQYF	TGTGCCAGCAGCTTATCCCCGAGGACTAGCGGCTACGAGCAGTACTTC
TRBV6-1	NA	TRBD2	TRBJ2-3	CASSRVISGTSGTDTQYF	TGTGCCAGCAGCCGAGTTATTTCCGGGACTAGCGGCACAGATACGCAGTATTTT
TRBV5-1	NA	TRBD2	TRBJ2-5	CASSREGGAEETQYF	TGCGCCAGCAGCCGGGAGGGGGGCGCTGAAGAGACCCAGTACTTC
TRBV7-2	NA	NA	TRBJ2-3	CASSLGLGDTQYF	TGTGCCAGCAGCTTAGGCCTAGGAGATACGCAGTATTTT
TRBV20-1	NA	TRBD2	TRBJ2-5	CSARAGVGETQYF	TGCAGTGCTCGGGCGGGGGTGGGGGAGACCCAGTACTTC
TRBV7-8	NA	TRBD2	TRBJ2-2	CASSLETSGRTANTGELFF	TGTGCCAGCAGCTTAGAGACTAGCGGGAGGACCGCGAACACCGGGGAGCTGTTTTTT
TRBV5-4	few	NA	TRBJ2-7	CASSMRAGSSYEQYF	TGTGCCAGCAGCATGCGGGCGGGTAGCTCCTACGAGCAGTACTTC